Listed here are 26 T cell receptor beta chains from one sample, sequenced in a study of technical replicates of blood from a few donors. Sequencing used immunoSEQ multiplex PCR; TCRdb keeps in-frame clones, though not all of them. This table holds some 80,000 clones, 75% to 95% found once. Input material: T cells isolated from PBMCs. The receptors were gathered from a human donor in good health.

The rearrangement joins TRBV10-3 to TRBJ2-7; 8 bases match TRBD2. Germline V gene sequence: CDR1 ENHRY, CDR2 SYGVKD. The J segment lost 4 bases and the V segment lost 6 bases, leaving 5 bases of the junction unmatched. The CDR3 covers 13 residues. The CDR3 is CAIRTSASYEQYF. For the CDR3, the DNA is TGTGCCATCAGGACTAGCGCCAGTTACGAGCAGTACTTC.

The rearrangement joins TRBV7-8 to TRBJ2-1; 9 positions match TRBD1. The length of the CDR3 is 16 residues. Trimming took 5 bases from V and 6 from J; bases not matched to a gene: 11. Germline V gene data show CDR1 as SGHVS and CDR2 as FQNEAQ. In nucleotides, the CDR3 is TGTGCCAGCAGCGCGAACAGGGGGCCCGACTTCAATGAGCAGTTCTTC. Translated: CASSANRGPDFNEQFF. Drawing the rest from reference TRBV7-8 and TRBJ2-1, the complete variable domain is GAGVSQSPRYKVAKRGQDVALRCDPISGHVSLFWYQQALGQGPEFLTYFQNEAQLDKSGLPSDRFFAERPEGSVSTLKIQRTQQEDSAVYLCASSANRGPDFNEQFFGPGTRLTVL.

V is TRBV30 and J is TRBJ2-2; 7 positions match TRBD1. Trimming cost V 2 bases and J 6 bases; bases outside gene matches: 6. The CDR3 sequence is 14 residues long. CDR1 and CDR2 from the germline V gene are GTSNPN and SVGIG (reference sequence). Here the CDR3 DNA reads TGTGCCTGGAGTCGAATTACAGGGGCCGGGGAGCTGTTTTTT. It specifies CAWSRITGAGELFF.

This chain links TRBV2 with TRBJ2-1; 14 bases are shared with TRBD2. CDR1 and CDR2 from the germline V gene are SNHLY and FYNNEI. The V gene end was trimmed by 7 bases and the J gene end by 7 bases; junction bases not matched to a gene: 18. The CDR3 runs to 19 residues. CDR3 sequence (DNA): TGTGCCAGCATCCCTGGGGGGACTAGCGGGAGAAAAGCGTGGAATGAGCAGTTCTTC. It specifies CASIPGGTSGRKAWNEQFF.

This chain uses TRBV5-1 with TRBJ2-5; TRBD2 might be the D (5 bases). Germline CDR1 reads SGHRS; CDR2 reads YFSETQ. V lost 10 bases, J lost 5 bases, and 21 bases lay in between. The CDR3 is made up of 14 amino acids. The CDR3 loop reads CAGSPFYSGETQYF. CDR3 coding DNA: TGCGCCGGATCCCCATTCTACTCGGGGGAGACCCAGTACTTC. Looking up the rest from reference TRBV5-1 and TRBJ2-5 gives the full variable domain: KAGVTQTPRYLIKTRGQQVTLSCSPISGHRSVSWYQQTPGQGLQFLFEYFSETQRNKGNFPGRFSGRQFSNSRSEMNVSTLELGDSALYLCAGSPFYSGETQYFGPGTRLLVL.

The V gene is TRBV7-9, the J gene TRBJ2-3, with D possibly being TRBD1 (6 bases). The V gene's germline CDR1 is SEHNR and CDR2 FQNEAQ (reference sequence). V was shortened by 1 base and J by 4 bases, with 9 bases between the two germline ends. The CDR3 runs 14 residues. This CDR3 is CASSLGTASDTQYF. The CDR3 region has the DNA TGTGCCAGCAGCTTAGGGACAGCATCAGATACGCAGTATTTT. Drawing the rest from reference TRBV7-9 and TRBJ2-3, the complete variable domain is DTGVSQNPRHKITKRGQNVTFRCDPISEHNRLYWYRQTLGQGPEFLTYFQNEAQLEKSRLLSDRFSAERPKGSFSTLEIQRTEQGDSAMYLCASSLGTASDTQYFGPGTRLTVL.

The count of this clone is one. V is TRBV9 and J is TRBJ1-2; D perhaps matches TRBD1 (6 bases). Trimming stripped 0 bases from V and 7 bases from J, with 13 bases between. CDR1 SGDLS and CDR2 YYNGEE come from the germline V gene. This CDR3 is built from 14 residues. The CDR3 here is CASSVGTVRGGYTF. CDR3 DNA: TGTGCCAGCAGCGTAGGGACAGTGAGAGGTGGCTACACCTTC.

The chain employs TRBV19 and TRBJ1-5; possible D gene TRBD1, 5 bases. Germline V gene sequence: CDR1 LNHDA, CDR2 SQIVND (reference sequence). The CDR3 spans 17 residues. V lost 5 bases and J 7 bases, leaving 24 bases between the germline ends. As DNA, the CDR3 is TGTGCCAGTAGTTCCGAGGGACTTTTCCCCACTGGGCAGCCCCAGCATTTT. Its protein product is CASSSEGLFPTGQPQHF.

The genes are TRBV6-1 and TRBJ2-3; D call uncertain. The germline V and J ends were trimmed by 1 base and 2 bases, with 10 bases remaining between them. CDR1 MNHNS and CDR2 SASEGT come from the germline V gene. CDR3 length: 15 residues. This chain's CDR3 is CASSEEVLVTDTQYF. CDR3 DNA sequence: TGTGCCAGCAGTGAAGAAGTTCTAGTCACAGATACGCAGTATTTT.

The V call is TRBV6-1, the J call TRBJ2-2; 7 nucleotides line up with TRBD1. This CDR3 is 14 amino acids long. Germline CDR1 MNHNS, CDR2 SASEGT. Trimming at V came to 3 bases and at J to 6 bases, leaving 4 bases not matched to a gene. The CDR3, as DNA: TGTGCCAGCAGTGACCAACAGGGGCCCGGGGAGCTGTTTTTT. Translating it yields CASSDQQGPGELFF.

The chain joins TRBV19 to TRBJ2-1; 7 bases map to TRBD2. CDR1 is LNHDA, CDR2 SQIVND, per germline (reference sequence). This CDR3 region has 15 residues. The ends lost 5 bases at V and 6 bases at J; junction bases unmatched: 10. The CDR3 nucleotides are TGTGCCAGTAGTTTTAAAGCGGGACCCATCAATGAGCAGTTCTTC. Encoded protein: CASSFKAGPINEQFF.

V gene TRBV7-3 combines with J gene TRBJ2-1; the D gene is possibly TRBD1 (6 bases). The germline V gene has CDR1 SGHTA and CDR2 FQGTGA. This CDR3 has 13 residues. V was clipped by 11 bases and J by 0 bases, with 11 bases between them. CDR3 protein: CAPGESSYNEQFF. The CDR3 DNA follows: TGTGCCCCAGGGGAGAGCTCCTACAATGAGCAGTTCTTC.

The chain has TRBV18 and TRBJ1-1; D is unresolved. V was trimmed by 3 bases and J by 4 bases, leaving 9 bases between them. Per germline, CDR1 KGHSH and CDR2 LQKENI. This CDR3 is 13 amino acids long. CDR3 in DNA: TGTGCCAGCTCACCGGGCCCGAGCACTGAAGCTTTCTTT. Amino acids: CASSPGPSTEAFF.

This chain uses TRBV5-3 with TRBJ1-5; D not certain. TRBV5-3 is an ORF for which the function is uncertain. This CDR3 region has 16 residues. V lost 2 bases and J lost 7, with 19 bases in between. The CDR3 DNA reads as TGTGCCAGAAGCTTTATAGTCCCGTTCTCGAGCCAGCCCCAGCATTTT. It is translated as CARSFIVPFSSQPQHF.

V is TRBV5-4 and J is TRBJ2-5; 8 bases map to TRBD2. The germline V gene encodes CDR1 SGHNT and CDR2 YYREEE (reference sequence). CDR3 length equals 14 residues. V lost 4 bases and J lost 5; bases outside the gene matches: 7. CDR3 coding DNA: TGTGCCAGCAGCAAGGGACTAGTAGTGGAGACCCAGTACTTC. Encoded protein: CASSKGLVVETQYF.

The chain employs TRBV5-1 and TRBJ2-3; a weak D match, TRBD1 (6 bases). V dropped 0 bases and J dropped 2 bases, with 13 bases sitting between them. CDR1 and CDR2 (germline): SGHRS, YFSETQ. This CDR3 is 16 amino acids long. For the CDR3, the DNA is TGCGCCAGCAGCTTGGGTACCAGGGGTGACACAGATACGCAGTATTTT. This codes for CASSLGTRGDTDTQYF.

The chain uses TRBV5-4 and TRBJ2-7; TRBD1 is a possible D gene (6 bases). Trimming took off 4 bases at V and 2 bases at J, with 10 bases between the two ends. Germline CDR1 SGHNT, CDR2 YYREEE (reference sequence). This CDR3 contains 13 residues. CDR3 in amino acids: CASSPGQTYEQYF. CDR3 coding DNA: TGTGCCAGCAGCCCCGGACAGACCTACGAGCAGTACTTC.

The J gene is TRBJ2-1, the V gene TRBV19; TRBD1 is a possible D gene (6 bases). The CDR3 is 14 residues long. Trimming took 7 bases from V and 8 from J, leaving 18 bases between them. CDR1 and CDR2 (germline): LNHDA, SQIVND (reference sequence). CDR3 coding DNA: TGTGCCAGTAAGGACAGTATAGCGAACTATGAGCAGTTCTTC. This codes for CASKDSIANYEQFF.

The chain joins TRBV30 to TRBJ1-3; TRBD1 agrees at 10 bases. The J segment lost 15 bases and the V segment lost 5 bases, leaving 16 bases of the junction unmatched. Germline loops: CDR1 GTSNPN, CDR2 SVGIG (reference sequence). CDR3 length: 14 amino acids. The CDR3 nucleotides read TGTGCCTGGGTACCGGGACAGGGGCCTCCCCGGCCATATTTT. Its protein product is CAWVPGQGPPRPYF.

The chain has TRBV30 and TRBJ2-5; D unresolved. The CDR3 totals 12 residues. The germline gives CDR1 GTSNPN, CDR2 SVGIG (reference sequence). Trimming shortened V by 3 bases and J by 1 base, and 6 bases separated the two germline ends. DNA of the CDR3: TGTGCCTGGAGCTCGTCCCAAGAGACCCAGTACTTC. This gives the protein CAWSSSQETQYF.

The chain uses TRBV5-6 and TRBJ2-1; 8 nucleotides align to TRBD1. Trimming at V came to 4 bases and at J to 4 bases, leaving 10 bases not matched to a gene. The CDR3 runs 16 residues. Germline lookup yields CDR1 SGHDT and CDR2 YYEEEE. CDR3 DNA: TGTGCCAGCAGCCCACAGGGGGATCTGGGATACAATGAGCAGTTCTTC. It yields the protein CASSPQGDLGYNEQFF.

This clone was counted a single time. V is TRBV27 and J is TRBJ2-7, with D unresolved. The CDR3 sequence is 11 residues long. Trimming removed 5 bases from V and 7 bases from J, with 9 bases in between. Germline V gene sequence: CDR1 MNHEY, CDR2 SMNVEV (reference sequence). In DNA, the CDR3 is TGTGCCAGCAGTAATTACAGTGAGCAGTACTTC. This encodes CASSNYSEQYF.

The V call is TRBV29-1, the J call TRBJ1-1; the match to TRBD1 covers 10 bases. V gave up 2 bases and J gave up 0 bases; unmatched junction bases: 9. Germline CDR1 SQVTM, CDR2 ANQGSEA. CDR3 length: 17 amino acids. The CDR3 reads CSVEPGQGLFVNTEAFF. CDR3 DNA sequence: TGCAGCGTTGAACCGGGACAGGGGTTATTCGTGAACACTGAAGCTTTCTTT.

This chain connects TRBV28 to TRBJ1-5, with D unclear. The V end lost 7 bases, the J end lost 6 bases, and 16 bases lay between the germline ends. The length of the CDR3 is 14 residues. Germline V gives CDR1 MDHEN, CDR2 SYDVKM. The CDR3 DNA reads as TGTGCCAGCACCCTTAACGGGTTCGGTCAGCCCCAGCATTTT. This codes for CASTLNGFGQPQHF.

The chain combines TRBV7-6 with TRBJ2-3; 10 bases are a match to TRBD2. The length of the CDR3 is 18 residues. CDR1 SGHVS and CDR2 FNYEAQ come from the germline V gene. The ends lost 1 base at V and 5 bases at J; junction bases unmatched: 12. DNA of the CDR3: TGTGCCAGCAGCTTAGAGGTAGCGGGAGGATCCCTGGTAGATACGCAGTATTTT. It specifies CASSLEVAGGSLVDTQYF. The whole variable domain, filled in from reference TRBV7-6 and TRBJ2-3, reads GAGVSQSPRYKVTKRGQDVALRCDPISGHVSLYWYRQALGQGPEFLTYFNYEAQQDKSGLPNDRFSAERPEGSISTLTIQRTEQRDSAMYRCASSLEVAGGSLVDTQYFGPGTRLTVL.

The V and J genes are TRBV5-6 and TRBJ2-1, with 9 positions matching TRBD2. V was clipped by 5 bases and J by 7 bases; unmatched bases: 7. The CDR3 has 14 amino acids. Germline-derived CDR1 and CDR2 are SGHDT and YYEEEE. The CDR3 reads CASSFGLALNEQFF. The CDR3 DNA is TGTGCCAGCAGTTTTGGACTAGCGCTAAATGAGCAGTTCTTC.